A selection of T cell receptor beta chains follows, all from one sample in a study of siplizumab effects on memory and regulatory T cells. Clones were sequenced by immunoSEQ multiplex PCR, and TCRdb holds only the in-frame ones, with some missing. This repertoire shows some 40,000 clones, about 89% found once; its top ten account for less than 0.25%. The sample taken for sequencing was naive CD4+ T cells sorted from blood. The receptors here all came from a human donor in good health. Both conserved end residues are trimmed from each CDR3.

v_gene	CDR3aa
TRBV2	ASRLQGGEQY
TRBV7-9	ASGGTEKLNYGYT
TRBV30	AWSPGLYNEQF
TRBV6-6	ASSYSKGLGAVEQF
TRBV4-1	ASSQTPDGSSYNEQF
TRBV11-2	ASSFSGGAETQY
TRBV9	ASSVTQEGISGELF
TRBV9	ASSVDGAWVEQY
TRBV4-1	ASSQEDSDYNEQF
TRBV5-1	ASSLRVVGTEAF
TRBV2	ASSEAGTSGPPPY
TRBV5-1	ASSVTGPPGDRLF
TRBV18	ASSPLAPSSTDTQY
TRBV10-3	AISPGQETQY
TRBV2	ASSNVIGAKNIQY
TRBV5-1	ASSTGSGAAQY
TRBV6-1	ASSSGLAGGLEQF
TRBV5-1	ASSSRGQNNSPLH
TRBV18	ASSPPSYNEQF
TRBV18	ASSPTSSSGNTIY
TRBV10-3	AISAQGADGYT
TRBV5-1	ASSLVGDGAYGYT
TRBV7-9	ASSLRSGEHNEQF
TRBV6-6	ASAQRGISGNTIY
TRBV11-2	ASSLMKGRPSNTEAF
TRBV7-9	ASSLGQGVGSYNEQF